This T cell receptor (beta chain) was identified in a study of cytomegalovirus exposure and HLA in healthy donors (dated by TCRdb to 2015 to 2018). About the full investigation: An earlier analysis of several hundred of the donors reported 250 to 300 Gb of sequence data and around 120 million unique TCR beta sequences obtained from about 170 million T cells. Rather than drawing on any new phenotypic data, the later analysis identified candidate immune exposures from TCR beta sequences and the way those sequences occurred across donors. The study profiled the T cell repertoires of 500 to 800 subjects by immunosequencing and related them to cytomegalovirus serostatus. HLA typing included class I and class II loci at four-digit resolution. Of the roughly 390 genotyped donors, 81% were placed in the genetic ancestry cluster associated with self-reported Caucasian donors. Every repertoire in the discovery cohort had been generated on one and the same sequencing platform. About five DR-DQ haplotypes were handled as single units for association and clustering because linkage in the cohort was strong. An earlier analysis of 450 to 750 of the donors used high-throughput TCR beta sequencing to judge whether each TCR beta V gene segment behaved as functional or pseudogenic. To study patterns of TCR occurrence, a later analysis re-analyzed previously published TCR beta repertoires from 666 donors and added high-resolution HLA genotyping. The study aimed to test whether signatures of past pathogen exposure could be identified by cataloging public T cell receptors. A later genetic analysis took genome-wide SNP genotypes for about 55% of the 666 donors and used that subset as a discovery cohort. Among some 400 genotyped donors of the cohort, an average of around 250,000 unique TCR beta nucleotide sequences was sequenced per donor, of which 15% to 20% were non-productive. Alongside the repertoire data, information on donor age, sex, ethnicity and CMV serostatus was compiled. Typing coverage varied by locus: roughly 629-640 donors for A, B, C, DRB1 and DQB1; roughly 510 for DQA1; nearly 610 for DPA1; around 450 for DPB1. To predict cytomegalovirus infection status, the study combined high-throughput TCR immunosequencing, statistical association of individual TCRs with disease status, and machine learning. About 310 gigabases of sequencing data and tens of millions of unique TCR sequences were included in an early release covering around 600 HLA-typed donors. In addition to the first cohort of roughly 700 subjects, a separate validation cohort of 100 to 150 different subjects was used. Study-wide conclusions, independent of this receptor: Specific HLA alleles were associated with 15,000 to 20,000 TCR beta sequences at a false discovery rate of 0.05 in a later analysis. Because the 87-base-pair reads could not distinguish some IMGT-functional V segments, including TRBV6-2 and TRBV6-3, those segments were excluded. Across donors, most TCR sequences were observed very rarely, whereas some public TCRs were present in many individuals. Linkage disequilibrium might explain the correlated functional status among segregating V segments, but an unknown experimental factor could not be excluded. When HLA alleles, especially DR and DQ, strongly co-occurred, TCR associations were difficult to assign to individual alleles. In an earlier analysis of over 550 of the donors, most TCR beta V segments were observed in productive rearrangements about 90% or about 30% of the time, broadly matching IMGT annotations. The study gave a list of about 170 TCR beta chains associated with cytomegalovirus. A few of the identified cytomegalovirus-associated TCR beta chains were confirmed in vitro to be specific for cytomegalovirus antigens. Roughly uniform sequencing depth across donors was assumed in presence/absence analyses, although this assumption may not hold. The authors suggested that the approach could potentially be generalized to other disease states and immunological phenotypes. Seventeen rarely observed V segments, including chromosome 9 orphons, were excluded from the earlier analysis of some 590 of the donors because counts were too low. In a later analysis, the rate of TCR association differed among HLA loci, with DRB1 alleles having the most associated TCRs and HLA-C alleles having the fewest. A later analysis found that most CMV-associated TCR beta chains appeared HLA-restricted, with HLA associations seemingly driven largely by CMV exposure. Immune exposure information for the cohort was limited to CMV serostatus. A further reported finding was that TCR beta sequences accurately predicted the HLA-A and HLA-B alleles for most subjects in the first cohort. In a later analysis, several top co-occurrence clusters were reported to appear linked to parvovirus B19, influenza, CMV and Epstein-Barr virus. In a later genetic analysis, fewer N-insertions in productive TCRs were reported among donors in an Asian-associated ancestry cluster than the roughly 700-donor mean. In a later analysis, HLA-associated TCR beta chains were found to be more clonally expanded and to have lower generation probabilities than equally common non-associated chains. The sequencing pipeline was judged likely to have produced a cluster of highly shared sequence variants as a technical artifact. Cytomegalovirus status was reported to be diagnosed by the classifier with high specificity and sensitivity in both the original and validation cohorts. This cohort had only TCR beta chains sequenced, and the lack of alpha or paired-chain data limited which features could be detected. An association between a missense DCLRE1C variant and V-gene and J-gene trimming of TCR beta chains was found in a later genetic analysis and replicated in an independent cohort. HLA typing was unavailable for some donors at each locus, so association tests used only the typed subset.

This clone has only one observation. Its antigen remains unidentified. No quality values exist for individual bases; no much larger clone is one base distant. The CDR1 and CDR2 encoded by the germline V gene are SGHRS and YFSETQ. The V and J ends are trimmed by 4 bases and 6 bases, leaving 17 bases between them. The CDR3 runs 15 residues from the cysteine to the phenylalanine. The retained sequence is limited to the CDR3, 45 bases, with the frame set at the first base. Libraries came from the immunoSEQ multiplex PCR assay. For the multiplex PCR, a mixture combining 60 forward primers for TCR Vbeta segments and 13 reverse primers for TCR Jbeta segments was used. A multiplex PCR assay on genomic DNA amplified the CDR3 region of rearranged TCR beta genes. The Illumina HiSeq System was used to sequence the amplified TCR beta libraries as 87-base-pair reads. Per the authors' processing: Across the 670 or so repertoires, a later analysis counted tens of millions of unique TCR beta chains, roughly 11 million of which were shared by at least two donors. Raw reads were error-corrected and collapsed into unique sequences with a nearest-neighbor algorithm that merged closely related sequences to remove PCR and sequencing errors. CDR3 sequences were aligned to IMGT reference sequences to assign V, D and J gene segments. For a sequence to be retained, at least a six-nucleotide match to both a V gene segment and a J gene segment was required. Rearrangements were classified as productive when the CDR3 lacked stop codons and remained in frame with V and J, and all other rearrangements were classified as non-productive. Following IMGT convention, CDR3 was defined as the stretch from the second conserved V-encoded cysteine up to the conserved J-encoded phenylalanine. The earlier analysis of 500 to 600 of the donors excluded sequences that lacked an unambiguous match to a single V gene segment. In an earlier analysis of approximately 560 of the donors, a V segment was called functional when productive rearrangements were above 56.7%, and segregating when the standard deviation between donors exceeded 5%. A statistical classification framework was developed to diagnose cytomegalovirus status using the catalog of TCR beta chain sequences. In a later analysis, V and J genes were assigned by comparing TCR nucleotide sequences against IMGT/GENE-DB human TR gene sequences. A later analysis assigned CDR3 sequences and most-parsimonious VDJ recombination scenarios with the TCRdist pipeline. A later analysis defined each TCR beta chain by its CDR3 amino acid sequence plus V-gene family, and excluded reads lacking a unique V-gene family. In a later analysis, around 650 highly shared, low-generation-probability nucleotide sequences were removed to address suspected cross-contamination and a sequencing artifact. In a later analysis, a clonal expansion index for each public chain was calculated from normalized within-repertoire ranks of inferred template counts. A later analysis computed generation probabilities with a VDJ recombination model fitted to out-of-frame rearrangements, and checked the results against IGoR. In a later analysis, hypergeometric tests were used to score TCR-TCR, TCR-HLA and TCR-CMV co-occurrence, with a repertoire-size bias correction applied to TCR pairs. False discovery rates were estimated in a later analysis by permuting HLA or CMV assignments 20 times. In a later analysis, co-occurring TCRs were grouped using DBSCAN, with TCRdist sequence similarity added in when clustering inside HLA-allele-positive subsets. For co-occurrence clustering, repertoires with fewer than 30,000 or more than 120,000 public chains were excluded, along with roughly five repertoires with anomalous nucleotide sharing. Sourced from immuneACCESS, this table was stored by TCRdb with only in-frame sequences that have V and J called. A share of the clones is absent; for the studies checked, an unresolved V gene accounts for under half, and the remainder has no known explanation. The V and J calls and the clone size are those of that table, but D and trimming were determined from the DNA. The sample includes under 250,000 clones, with roughly four fifths observed a single time. The top ten hold about 2.1% of the sample.

In total, roughly 710 healthy bone marrow donors made up the cohort. At the time of sampling, every cohort member was nominally healthy, though immune exposures that went unrecorded were likely present. The donor was CMV seronegative and belonged to the group of 380 or so seronegative cohort members. Each donor provided a peripheral blood sample, and peripheral blood mononuclear cells were used for TCR beta sequencing. The Qiagen DNeasy Blood Extraction Kit was used to extract genomic DNA from the blood cell samples. This clonotype was sampled from a man between 25 and 39 years old in good health and CMV-seronegative. The rearrangement combines TRBV5-1 with TRBJ1-5, with a weak D call of TRBD1 (5 bases match). The sequenced material came from PBMCs. This receptor carries the CDR3 CASSPGGGDTQPQHF. The sequenced DNA is TGCGCCAGCAGCCCGGGGGGGGGTGATACTCAGCCCCAGCATTTT.